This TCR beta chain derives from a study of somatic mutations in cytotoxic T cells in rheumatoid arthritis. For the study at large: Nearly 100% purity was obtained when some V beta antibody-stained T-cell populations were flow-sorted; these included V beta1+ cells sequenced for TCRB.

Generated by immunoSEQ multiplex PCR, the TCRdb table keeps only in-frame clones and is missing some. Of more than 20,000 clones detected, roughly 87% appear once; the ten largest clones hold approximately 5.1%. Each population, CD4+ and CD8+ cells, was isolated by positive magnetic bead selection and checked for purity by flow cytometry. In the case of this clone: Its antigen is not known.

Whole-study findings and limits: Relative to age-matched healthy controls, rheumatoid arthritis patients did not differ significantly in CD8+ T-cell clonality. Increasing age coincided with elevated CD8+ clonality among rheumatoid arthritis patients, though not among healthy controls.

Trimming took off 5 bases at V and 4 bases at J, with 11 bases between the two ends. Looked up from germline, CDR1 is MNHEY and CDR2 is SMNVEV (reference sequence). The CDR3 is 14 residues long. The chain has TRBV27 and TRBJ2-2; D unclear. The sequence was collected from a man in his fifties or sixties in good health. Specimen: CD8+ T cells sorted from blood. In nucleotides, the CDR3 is TGTGCCAGCAGTACAAGATCCGGCACCGGGGAGCTGTTTTTT. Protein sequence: CASSTRSGTGELFF.